Each of the 28 T cell receptor beta chains below was sequenced from the same sample in a study of OX40 agonist ivuxolimab in advanced cancers. Here immunoSEQ multiplex PCR was the method, and the copy in TCRdb shows in-frame clones only, minus some. The table lists 20,000 to 25,000 clones, over 70% of them singletons. The sequenced sample was CD4+ or CD8+ T cells sorted from blood, obtained in a trial of the OX40 agonist ivuxolimab. The source is an adult with an advanced solid tumor such as melanoma, head and neck, liver or kidney cancer.

The chain couples TRBV7-8 to TRBJ1-5; D might be TRBD1 (6 bases). Germline V CDR1 and CDR2: SGHVS, FQNEAQ. CDR3 size: 13 residues. V was clipped by 5 bases and J by 4 bases, with 9 bases between them. The CDR3 spells CASSKQGNQPQHF. The CDR3 nucleotides read TGTGCCAGCAGCAAACAGGGAAATCAGCCCCAGCATTTT.

The CDR3 region has the DNA TGCGCCAGCAGTCTCCGGACAGGGAAGGGGTCCTACAATGAGCAGTTCTTC. It encodes CASSLRTGKGSYNEQFF. This rearrangement joins TRBV10-1 to TRBJ2-1; 8 positions agree with TRBD1. The CDR3 extends over 17 amino acids. With V trimmed by 5 bases and J by 1 base, 10 bases remained unmatched. CDR1 is WNHNN, CDR2 SYGVQD, per germline (reference sequence).

This rearrangement joins TRBV9 to TRBJ2-7; TRBD1 is a possible D gene (6 bases). V lost 4 bases to trimming and J lost 3 bases, with 17 bases between them. The CDR3 is 15 residues long. Germline V gene sequence: CDR1 SGDLS, CDR2 YYNGEE. The CDR3 loop is CASSPSPTGIYEQYF. In DNA form, the CDR3 reads TGTGCCAGCAGCCCAAGCCCCACAGGGATCTACGAGCAGTACTTC.

The chain recombines TRBV5-4 with TRBJ2-7; D gene uncertain. The CDR3 has 11 residues. Germline CDR1 reads SGHNT; CDR2 reads YYREEE (reference sequence). With 3 bases removed from V and 3 bases from J, the gap between germline ends came to 4 bases. In DNA, the CDR3 is TGTGCCAGCAGCTCCTTCTACGAGCAGTACTTC. Translating gives CASSSFYEQYF.

This clone came up once. The chain is built from TRBV27 and TRBJ1-2, with TRBD1 matching over 9 bases. Looked up from germline, CDR1 is MNHEY and CDR2 is SMNVEV (reference sequence). The J segment lost 7 bases and the V segment lost 5 bases, leaving 8 bases of the junction unmatched. The CDR3 consists of 14 residues. As DNA, the CDR3 is TGTGCCAGCAGTCGAGAGGGACAGGGTGGTGGCTACACCTTC. This sequence encodes CASSREGQGGGYTF.

The CDR3 DNA sequence: TGTGCCAGCAGCCCAGGCGGGTCGGCTGGAGCTTTCTTT. It encodes CASSPGGSAGAFF. This chain joins TRBV13 and TRBJ1-1, with D unresolved. The V gene's germline CDR1 is PRHDT and CDR2 FYEKMQ (reference sequence). The CDR3 has 13 amino acids. V lost 5 bases and J lost 10, with 17 bases in between.

The CDR3 is CASSFGGAWAEAFF. DNA of the CDR3: TGTGCCAGCAGTTTTGGGGGGGCGTGGGCTGAAGCTTTCTTT. The chain employs TRBV27 and TRBJ1-1; D may be TRBD1 (6 bases). V was cut by 3 bases and J by 6 bases, with 14 bases left in between. The CDR3 is 14 residues long. Germline values: CDR1 MNHEY, CDR2 SMNVEV (reference sequence).

The V call is TRBV10-3, the J call TRBJ1-2; D unresolved. The CDR3 consists of 14 residues. In germline, CDR1 is ENHRY, CDR2 SYGVKD. Trimming removed 2 bases at V and 8 bases at J, with 15 bases between. The CDR3 protein is CAISEERTMGGYTF. CDR3 DNA: TGTGCCATCAGTGAGGAAAGGACCATGGGGGGCTACACCTTC.

The chain joins TRBV27 to TRBJ2-7; D tentatively fits TRBD1 or TRBD2 (5 bases each). The germline gives CDR1 MNHEY, CDR2 SMNVEV (reference sequence). The CDR3 has 11 residues. V lost 11 bases and J lost 6, with 14 bases in between. The CDR3 DNA follows: TGTGCCGCGAGGGGAAACGGCGAGCAGTACTTC. It is translated as CAARGNGEQYF.

The chain carries TRBV28 and TRBJ2-7, with 9 bases lining up with TRBD1. The CDR3 sequence is 15 residues long. J lost 3 bases, V lost 6 bases, and 9 bases had no gene match. CDR1 and CDR2 from the germline V gene are MDHEN and SYDVKM. The CDR3 region is CASSLGGTGSYEQYF. Written as DNA, the CDR3 is TGTGCCAGCAGCCTAGGGGGGACAGGGAGCTACGAGCAGTACTTC.

V and J are TRBV7-9 and TRBJ2-7; 9 nucleotides line up with TRBD2. Per germline, CDR1 SEHNR and CDR2 FQNEAQ (reference sequence). Trimming cost V 6 bases and J 2 bases; bases outside gene matches: 8. The CDR3 contains 15 residues. CDR3 sequence: CASSLTTSGPYEQYF. CDR3 nucleotide sequence: TGTGCCAGCAGTTTAACGACTAGCGGCCCCTACGAGCAGTACTTC.

This clone came up a few times. The CDR3 here is CASSPVVEGPKGQYF. In nucleotides, the CDR3 is TGTGCCAGCAGCCCCGTGGTAGAGGGGCCCAAAGGGCAGTATTTT. This rearrangement joins TRBV5-5 to TRBJ2-3; D may be TRBD1 or TRBD2 (5 bases each). The CDR3 consists of 15 residues. V was pared by 4 bases and J by 11 bases, with 23 bases between. CDR1 and CDR2 (germline): SGHKS, YYEKEE (reference sequence). The full variable domain, completed using reference TRBV5-5 and TRBJ2-3, is DAGVTQSPTHLIKTRGQQVTLRCSPISGHKSVSWYQQVLGQGPQFIFQYYEKEERGRGNFPDRFSARQFPNYSSELNVNALLLGDSALYLCASSPVVEGPKGQYFGPGTRLTVL.

As concerns this clone: An end of the junction differs from the germline gene, which may be a read error. This sample also contains other DNA sequences that code for the same CDR3. V gene TRBV5-4 combines with J gene TRBJ1-2; 9 nucleotides line up with TRBD1. CDR1 SGHNT and CDR2 YYREEE come from the germline V gene (reference sequence). This CDR3 has 14 residues. The CDR3, as DNA: TGCGCCAGCAGCTTAGTACAGGGGGCCTCTGGCTACACCTTC. This translates into CASSLVQGASGYTF.

The chain joins TRBV11-2 to TRBJ2-7; the D gene is possibly TRBD2 (6 bases). This CDR3 spans 15 amino acids. With 2 bases removed from V and 0 bases from J, the gap between germline ends came to 11 bases. The germline gives CDR1 SGHAT, CDR2 FQNNGV. For the CDR3, the DNA is TGTGCCAGCAGCTTATTGGGAGGAAGCTCCTACGAGCAGTACTTC. It is translated as CASSLLGGSSYEQYF.

The chain uses TRBV9 and TRBJ2-7; D call uncertain. The CDR3 contains 12 residues. Trimming left V 5 bases short and J 6 bases short, with 12 bases between. The V gene's germline CDR1 is SGDLS and CDR2 YYNGEE. The CDR3 region is CASRGDGPEQYF. The CDR3 nucleotides are TGTGCCAGCAGGGGTGACGGGCCCGAGCAGTACTTC.

The V call is TRBV2, the J call TRBJ2-7; D is possibly TRBD1 (6 bases). The V gene lost 7 bases and the J gene lost 1 base, with 23 bases spanning the gap. From germline, CDR1 is SNHLY and CDR2 FYNNEI. This CDR3 spans 17 amino acids. The CDR3 loop is CASTLSGAGAMSYEQYF. The CDR3 DNA reads TGTGCCAGCACCTTGTCTGGGGCAGGGGCCATGTCCTACGAGCAGTACTTC.

There are a few counts of this clone. This chain joins TRBV5-4 and TRBJ2-7, with 11 bases that match TRBD1. Per the germline V gene, CDR1 is SGHNT and CDR2 is YYREEE (reference sequence). The junction had 5 bases not matched to a gene; V was cut back by 3 bases and J by 3 bases. The length of the CDR3 is 15 residues. This CDR3 is CASSSPGQGVYEQYF. In DNA, the CDR3 is TGTGCCAGCAGCTCCCCGGGACAGGGGGTCTACGAGCAGTACTTC.

In this sample, this clone turned up a few times. V and J are TRBV6-5 and TRBJ2-5, with D perhaps matching TRBD1 or TRBD2 (6 bases each). The germline V and J ends were trimmed by 4 bases and 5 bases, with 20 bases remaining between them. This CDR3 spans 16 amino acids. Germline values: CDR1 MNHEY, CDR2 SVGAGI. The DNA for the CDR3 is TGTGCCAGCAGTTTTCGCCCAGGGGAGGCGTGGGAGACCCAGTACTTC. This encodes CASSFRPGEAWETQYF.

The chain is built from TRBV5-6 and TRBJ1-1; D gene uncertain. There are 14 residues in the CDR3. Per germline, CDR1 SGHDT and CDR2 YYEEEE. V dropped 4 bases and J dropped 0 bases, with 10 bases sitting between them. The CDR3 here is CASSPGSMNTEAFF. The CDR3, as DNA: TGTGCCAGCAGCCCTGGGAGCATGAACACTGAAGCTTTCTTT.

V and J are TRBV7-9 and TRBJ1-1, with D possibly TRBD1 on 6 matching bases. V lost 1 base to trimming and J lost 0 bases, with 6 bases between them. This CDR3 has 14 amino acids. Germline CDR1 SEHNR, CDR2 FQNEAQ (reference sequence). The chain's CDR3 is CASSLGTVNTEAFF. CDR3 DNA: TGTGCCAGCAGCTTAGGGACAGTGAACACTGAAGCTTTCTTT.

This rearrangement joins TRBV6-1 to TRBJ1-5; maybe TRBD1 (6 bases). Per germline, CDR1 MNHNS and CDR2 SASEGT. Trimming took 3 bases from V and 7 from J, leaving 16 bases between them. CDR3 length: 15 residues. CDR3 bases: TGTGCCAGCAGTGACAGCGCTGTGGGGGCCCAGCCCCAGCATTTT. This gives the protein CASSDSAVGAQPQHF.

The chain couples TRBV19 to TRBJ1-5; perhaps TRBD1 as D (5 bases). The germline V gene has CDR1 LNHDA and CDR2 SQIVND (reference sequence). This CDR3 is built from 15 residues. Trimming took 7 bases from V and 4 from J, leaving 17 bases between them. CDR3 protein: CASTLAGGGNQPQHF. The DNA for the CDR3 is TGTGCCAGTACCCTGGCGGGTGGGGGGAATCAGCCCCAGCATTTT.

Relative to its sample, this clone is medium-sized (0.01 to 0.1%). The chain joins TRBV27 to TRBJ1-5; D is unclear. CDR1 is MNHEY and CDR2 is SMNVEV in the germline V gene (reference sequence). This CDR3 comprises 14 residues. Trimming shortened V by 2 bases and J by 3 bases, and 8 bases separated the two germline ends. Here the CDR3 reads CASSLGSYNQPQHF. DNA of the CDR3: TGTGCCAGCAGTTTAGGATCCTACAATCAGCCCCAGCATTTT.

As concerns this clone: Here the CDR3 omits its conserved ending phenylalanine or tryptophan, so a read error is the likely source. The V call is TRBV13, the J call TRBJ2-4; 11 bases are shared with TRBD1. J lost 12 bases, V lost 5 bases, and 9 bases had no gene match. CDR3 length equals 14 residues. From germline, CDR1 is PRHDT and CDR2 FYEKMQ (reference sequence). Written as DNA, the CDR3 is TGTGCCAGCAGCACAAGGCGGGACAGGGGGGATCAGTACCTC. Its protein is CASSTRRDRGDQYL.

This rearrangement joins TRBV30 to TRBJ1-1; D not resolved. There are 12 residues in the CDR3. V dropped 1 base and J dropped 0 bases, with 3 bases sitting between them. Germline V gene sequence: CDR1 GTSNPN, CDR2 SVGIG (reference sequence). DNA for the CDR3: TGTGCCTGGAGTGCGATGAACACTGAAGCTTTCTTT. Its translation: CAWSAMNTEAFF.

The V and J genes are TRBV5-1 and TRBJ2-3; TRBD2 aligns across 7 bases. This CDR3 contains 18 residues. Looked up from germline, CDR1 is SGHRS and CDR2 is YFSETQ. V lost 0 bases, J lost 3 bases, and 13 bases stayed unmatched. CDR3 in DNA: TGCGCCAGCAGCTTGGGCGGGTTGGCGGGGGATATAACAGATACGCAGTATTTT. Its protein is CASSLGGLAGDITDTQYF.

This chain joins TRBV7-2 and TRBJ1-4; 9 positions match TRBD1. The CDR3 has 16 residues. Germline CDR1 and CDR2: SGHTA and FQGNSA. V shed 1 base and J 4 bases; nucleotides not matched to a gene: 4. CDR3 amino acids: CASSLVGQGLNEKLFF. The CDR3 DNA follows: TGTGCCAGCAGCTTAGTGGGACAGGGCCTTAATGAAAAACTGTTTTTT.

J is TRBJ1-2 and V is TRBV13; D is possibly TRBD1 (5 bases). The V end lost 5 bases, the J end lost 4 bases, and 8 bases lay between the germline ends. Germline V gene lookup returns CDR1 PRHDT and CDR2 FYEKMQ (reference sequence). CDR3 length: 12 amino acids. CDR3 sequence: CASSAGLYGYTF. In DNA form, the CDR3 reads TGTGCCAGCAGCGCGGGGCTCTATGGCTACACCTTC.